These 23 T cell receptor beta chains came from one sample sequenced in a study of T cells in Graves' hyperthyroidism and ophthalmopathy. What was amplified from RNA transcripts were TCR beta CDR3 regions. In the first-round RT-PCR of the TCR CDR3, the HTBI primer set was used. Using its own MiXCR run on the multiplex PCR reads, TCRdb lists one record per CDR3 protein. The sample has around 400,000 distinct CDR3 sequences, about 25% seen once. Sequencing was carried out using blood. The receptors originated from a man aged 50 to 60 with Graves' hyperthyroidism.

This clonotype was picked up many times. The V call is TRBV5-1, the J call TRBJ2-7, with D maybe TRBD2 (5 bases). The CDR3 totals 13 residues. Germline V gene lookup returns CDR1 SGHRS and CDR2 YFSETQ. The germline V and J ends were trimmed by 5 bases and 3 bases, with 12 bases remaining between them. In DNA, the CDR3 is TGCGCCAGCAGATTAGGACGGGACTACGAGCAGTACTTC. Encoded protein: CASRLGRDYEQYF.

The J gene is TRBJ2-1, the V gene TRBV27, with 7 bases lining up with TRBD2. This CDR3 is 16 amino acids long. Germline V gene sequence: CDR1 MNHEY, CDR2 SMNVEV (reference sequence). V trimming: 2 bases; J trimming: 3 bases; junction bases outside the gene matches: 7. The CDR3 spells CASSLVLAGSYNEQFF. CDR3 sequence (DNA): TGTGCCAGCAGTTTAGTCTTAGCGGGCAGCTACAATGAGCAGTTCTTC.

V usage is TRBV27 and J usage is TRBJ2-3, with D perhaps TRBD1 or TRBD2 (7 bases each). This CDR3 spans 15 amino acids. V gave up 1 base and J gave up 5 bases, with 13 bases separating them. Germline V gene lookup returns CDR1 MNHEY and CDR2 SMNVEV (reference sequence). CDR3 protein: CASSLWGGGGDTQYF. CDR3 nucleotide sequence: TGTGCCAGCAGTTTATGGGGAGGGGGCGGAGATACGCAGTATTTT.

In this sample, this clonotype turned up many times. The chain is built from TRBV12-3 or TRBV12-4 and TRBJ2-3, with 10 bases that match TRBD2. J was trimmed by 1 base and V by 6 bases; bases with no gene match: 10. This CDR3 has 17 amino acids. The CDR3 DNA reads TGTGCCAGCAGCTTGCCGGGACTAGCGAGGGGCACAGATACGCAGTATTTT. This translates into CASSLPGLARGTDTQYF.

This clonotype showed up just a few times. The chain joins TRBV12-3 or TRBV12-4 to TRBJ2-1, with TRBD1 as a possible D gene (5 bases). The V end lost 2 bases, the J end lost 2 bases, and 10 bases lay between the germline ends. CDR3 length: 15 amino acids. CDR3 bases: TGTGCCAGCAGTTTAAGAAAAGGGGCCTACAATGAGCAGTTCTTC. This translates into CASSLRKGAYNEQFF.

Regarding this clonotype: At one end, the junction sequence differs from germline, possibly due to a read error. The J gene is TRBJ2-5, the V gene TRBV12-3 or TRBV12-4; unclear D gene. The CDR3 consists of 14 residues. CDR3 protein: CASSFSFNQDTQYF. The CDR3 bases are TGTGCCAGCAGTTTTTCGTTCAATCAAGACACCCAGTACTTC.

This clonotype was recorded at least ten times. Written as DNA, the CDR3 is TGTGCCAGCAGACTAGCGGGAGCTGAGACCCAGTACTTC. It yields the protein CASRLAGAETQYF. V usage is TRBV7-9 and J usage is TRBJ2-5, with 11 positions matching TRBD2. The CDR3 has 13 amino acids. V trimming: 6 bases; J trimming: 5 bases; junction bases outside the gene matches: 2. Germline V gene sequence: CDR1 SEHNR, CDR2 FQNEAQ (reference sequence). Using reference TRBV7-9 and TRBJ2-5 for the parts outside the CDR3, the full variable domain is DTGVSQNPRHKITKRGQNVTFRCDPISEHNRLYWYRQTLGQGPEFLTYFQNEAQLEKSRLLSDRFSAERPKGSFSTLEIQRTEQGDSAMYLCASRLAGAETQYFGPGTRLLVL.

This clonotype was observed a few times. The chain links TRBV12-5 to TRBJ2-5; no firm D call. Trimming took off 1 base at V and 1 base at J, with 4 bases between the two ends. Germline-derived CDR1 and CDR2 are LGHNT and FRNRAP. CDR3 length equals 13 residues. CDR3: CASGLGLQETQYF. In DNA, the CDR3 is TGTGCTAGTGGTTTGGGCCTCCAAGAGACCCAGTACTTC. Based on the CDR3 plus reference TRBV12-5 and TRBJ2-5, the full variable domain is DARVTQTPRHKVTEMGQEVTMRCQPILGHNTVFWYRQTMMQGLELLAYFRNRAPLDDSGMPKDRFSAEMPDATLATLKIQPSEPRDSAVYFCASGLGLQETQYFGPGTRLLVL.

The rearrangement joins TRBV6-1 to TRBJ2-2; D perhaps matches TRBD2 (6 bases). CDR1 is MNHNS, CDR2 SASEGT, per germline. V gave up 6 bases and J gave up 2 bases, with 13 bases separating them. This CDR3 has 15 amino acids. The CDR3 DNA follows: TGTGCCAGCAGAGAGGGGACTCTTAACACCGGGGAGCTGTTTTTT. Encoded protein: CASREGTLNTGELFF.

This clonotype was detected a few times. V is TRBV28 and J is TRBJ2-5, with D possibly TRBD1 on 5 matching bases. Trimming pared 5 bases from V and 1 base from J, leaving 11 bases between. The CDR3 contains 14 residues. Germline loops: CDR1 MDHEN, CDR2 SYDVKM. CDR3 loop: CASSLDSLQETQYF. CDR3 DNA: TGTGCCAGCAGTCTTGACAGCCTCCAAGAGACCCAGTACTTC.

This clonotype has just a few counts. The chain joins TRBV6-1 to TRBJ2-3, with D perhaps TRBD2 (6 bases). Germline V lookup: CDR1 MNHNS, CDR2 SASEGT. Trimming left V 6 bases short and J 0 bases short, with 16 bases between. CDR3 length equals 16 residues. CDR3 coding DNA: TGTGCCAGCAGACCTAAAGTGGGGACTAGCACAGATACGCAGTATTTT. It encodes CASRPKVGTSTDTQYF.

This clonotype was recorded many times. This chain links TRBV6-2 or TRBV6-3 with TRBJ2-3; D call uncertain. The CDR3 contains 15 residues. The germline V gene encodes CDR1 MNHEY and CDR2 SVGEGT. Trimming pared 3 bases from V and 4 bases from J, leaving 14 bases between. In nucleotides, the CDR3 is TGTGCCAGCAGTTATACTCTCGGGTTCGCAGATACGCAGTATTTT. It encodes CASSYTLGFADTQYF.

This clonotype has at least ten counts. This rearrangement joins TRBV11-2 to TRBJ2-5, with 13 bases lining up with TRBD2. Germline V gene lookup returns CDR1 SGHAT and CDR2 FQNNGV. CDR3 length: 15 residues. The V and J ends lost 6 bases and 4 bases, in that order; junction bases with no gene match: 5. Written as DNA, the CDR3 is TGTGCCAGCAGAACTAGCGGGAGGGCCTCAGAGACCCAGTACTTC. Translation gives CASRTSGRASETQYF. Combining the CDR3 with reference TRBV11-2 and TRBJ2-5 gives the whole variable domain EAGVAQSPRYKIIEKRQSVAFWCNPISGHATLYWYQQILGQGPKLLIQFQNNGVVDDSQLPKDRFSAERLKGVDSTLKIQPAKLEDSAVYLCASRTSGRASETQYFGPGTRLLVL.

The V call is TRBV5-6, the J call TRBJ2-1, with D unresolved. V was shortened by 2 bases and J by 3 bases, with 12 bases between the two germline ends. CDR3 length: 15 residues. CDR1 SGHDT and CDR2 YYEEEE come from the germline V gene. CDR3 amino acids: CASSFTHSYYNEQFF. For the CDR3, the DNA is TGTGCCAGCAGCTTTACGCACAGCTACTACAATGAGCAGTTCTTC.

This clonotype has ten or more counts. The chain carries TRBV5-1 and TRBJ2-1; 7 bases map to TRBD2. This CDR3 spans 14 amino acids. V lost 0 bases, J lost 10 bases, and 7 bases stayed unmatched. CDR1 is SGHRS, CDR2 YFSETQ, per germline. For the CDR3, the DNA is TGCGCCAGCAGCTTGGGTGGCGGGAGTGTCGAGCAGTTCTTC. Translation gives CASSLGGGSVEQFF.

This clonotype was found a few times. This rearrangement joins TRBV10-3 to TRBJ1-5; D not certain. Germline CDR1 ENHRY, CDR2 SYGVKD. The CDR3 contains 15 residues. V was trimmed by 0 bases and J by 5 bases, leaving 11 bases between them. CDR3 in amino acids: CAISESGGSHQPQHF. The DNA for the CDR3 is TGTGCCATCAGTGAGTCGGGAGGGTCTCATCAGCCCCAGCATTTT.

In this sample, this clonotype turned up a few times. The chain links TRBV12-3 or TRBV12-4 to TRBJ2-7; 13 bases line up with TRBD2. This CDR3 contains 17 residues. Trimming at V came to 5 bases and at J to 4 bases, leaving 11 bases not matched to a gene. DNA of the CDR3: TGTGCCAGCAGTCTCGCGACCCGGACTAGCGGGAGATACGAGCAGTACTTC. Amino acids: CASSLATRTSGRYEQYF.

This clonotype showed up many times. V gene TRBV12-3 or TRBV12-4 combines with J gene TRBJ2-3, with 7 bases fitting TRBD2. Trimming took 5 bases from V and 6 from J; bases not matched to a gene: 14. CDR3 length: 16 residues. This chain's CDR3 is CASSGPARERSDTQYF. The CDR3 nucleotides read TGTGCCAGCAGTGGCCCCGCGCGGGAGAGGTCCGATACGCAGTATTTT.

CDR3 amino acids: CSVVVGETQYF. CDR3 nucleotide sequence: TGCAGCGTTGTGGTAGGGGAGACCCAGTACTTC. The V gene is TRBV29-1, the J gene TRBJ2-5; D remains ambiguous. The CDR3 is made up of 11 amino acids. V was clipped by 4 bases and J by 5 bases, with 8 bases between them. In germline, CDR1 is SQVTM, CDR2 ANQGSEA.

The V gene is TRBV6-2 or TRBV6-3, the J gene TRBJ2-1; the D gene is possibly TRBD2 (5 bases). Trimming removed 6 bases from V and 8 bases from J, with 14 bases in between. This CDR3 is 13 amino acids long. The germline V gene encodes CDR1 MNHEY and CDR2 SVGEGT. CDR3 sequence reads: CASRPSSVDEQFF. Written as DNA, the CDR3 is TGTGCCAGCAGGCCTAGCTCCGTCGATGAGCAGTTCTTC.

Concerning this clonotype itself: A junction end diverges from the germline sequence, so it may reflect a read error. This chain joins TRBV20-1 and TRBJ2-1, with D perhaps TRBD1 (5 bases). Germline V gives CDR1 DFQATT, CDR2 SNEGSKA (reference sequence). This CDR3 is built from 9 residues. CDR3: CSVVSRAIF. CDR3 coding DNA: TGCAGTGTGGTGAGCAGGGCGATCTTC.

This clonotype was found a few times. The chain recombines TRBV12-3 or TRBV12-4 with TRBJ2-4, with 14 bases aligning to TRBD2. This CDR3 is built from 14 residues. The V segment lost 8 bases and the J segment 3 bases; nucleotides outside the gene matches: 0. The CDR3, as DNA: TGTGCCAGCGGACTAGCGGGAGGCAAAAACATTCAGTACTTC. It is translated as CASGLAGGKNIQYF.

This clonotype came up many times. The genes are TRBV2 and TRBJ2-1, with 11 bases fitting TRBD2. From germline, CDR1 is SNHLY and CDR2 FYNNEI. With V trimmed by 7 bases and J by 2 bases, 4 bases remained unmatched. The CDR3 loop spans 15 amino acids. The CDR3 loop reads CASIATSGAYNEQFF. CDR3 DNA sequence: TGTGCCAGCATCGCGACTAGCGGGGCCTACAATGAGCAGTTCTTC.